This T cell receptor (beta chain) was recovered during a study of control samples from healthy donors and cancer patients. The V end was cut by 0 bases, the J end by 5 bases, with 17 bases between. Germline CDR1 is SGHTS and CDR2 is YDEGEE. The CDR3 runs to 17 residues. Sequenced by immunoSEQ multiplex PCR; TCRdb stores in-frame clones only, minus some. The sample records 130,000 or so clones, 88% being singletons. Sequencing was performed on blood. The chain couples TRBV5-8 to TRBJ2-2; D perhaps matches TRBD1 (5 bases). The source is a man in his forties or fifties in good health. Here the CDR3 DNA reads TGTGCCAGCAGCTTGGTCCTCTTGTCAGGGTTTACCGGGGAGCTGTTTTTT. Protein: CASSLVLLSGFTGELFF.